This T cell receptor (beta chain) came from a study of shared clonotypes between healthy human individuals. Measured with immunoSEQ multiplex PCR; TCRdb has only the in-frame clones, and not every one. The sample lists nearly 1 million clones; 76% were seen once. This clonotype was sampled from a man younger than 35 in good health. The specimen was memory CD4+ T cells sorted from blood. Described subset: CD45RA-negative fraction.

DNA of the CDR3: TGCAGCGTGCCCAACAGGGGTGGGAATGAGCAGTTCTTC. It specifies CSVPNRGGNEQFF. The chain joins TRBV29-1 to TRBJ2-1; 7 bases line up with TRBD1. This CDR3 has 13 residues. V dropped 6 bases and J dropped 7; count of bases not matched to a gene: 9. The germline CDR1 and CDR2 sequences are SQVTM and ANQGSEA.